This TCR beta chain was recorded in a study of blood T cell repertoires in COVID-19. Study at large: The samples span acute and convalescent COVID-19 from the United States, Italy and Spain. Sample material is recorded as cDNA or gDNA derived from T cells, B-cell-depleted T cells, or PBMCs.

Seattle patient enrollment occurred during active infection, with longitudinal follow-up thereafter. In the original workflow: Estimation of nucleated cell counts relied on the amplification of reference gene primers. The method was immunoSEQ multiplex PCR; TCRdb's version includes in-frame clones alone and lacks a portion of them. V and J calls and clone size come straight from that table; D and trimming were deduced from the DNA. In the table there are hundreds of thousands of clones, 85% to 90% of which are singletons. V shed 6 bases, J shed 3 bases, and the junction held 6 bases outside the gene matches. The germline V gene has CDR1 MNHEY and CDR2 SMNVEV (reference sequence). CDR3 length: 14 amino acids.

This clonotype originated in a woman between 65 and 79 years old with COVID-19, enrolled during active disease. The chain is built from TRBV27 and TRBJ2-7, with 9 bases that match TRBD2. The specimen was peripheral blood. The CDR3 protein is CASRGAGGFYEQYF. The CDR3 nucleotides read TGTGCCAGCAGGGGAGCGGGGGGTTTCTACGAGCAGTACTTC.